This T cell receptor beta chain was sequenced in a study of cytomegalovirus exposure and HLA in healthy donors. General study findings and limits: Sequencing artifact likely explains a cluster of highly shared sequence variants. Researchers reported in a later analysis that a missense DCLRE1C variant was tied to TCR beta V- and J-gene trimming. Analyses of presence/absence relied on an assumption of roughly uniform sequencing depth across donors.

60 Vbeta and 13 Jbeta primers were used in PCR. Data came from immunoSEQ multiplex PCR; TCRdb stores just in-frame clones and leaves some out. Of about 150,000 clones listed, around 81% are singletons. Concerning this clone itself: Its antigen remains unidentified.

The CDR3 sequence is 14 residues long. Germline CDR1 is KGHSH and CDR2 is LQKENI. V was shortened by 4 bases and J by 0 bases, with 8 bases between the two germline ends. Sequencing input: PBMCs. The rearrangement joins TRBV18 to TRBJ2-3, with D perhaps TRBD2 (6 bases). This TCR derives from a woman aged 35 to 49 in good health and CMV-seropositive. CDR3 loop: CASSLAASTDTQYF. CDR3 DNA sequence: TGTGCCAGCTCACTAGCGGCTAGCACAGATACGCAGTATTTT. The full variable domain, completed using reference TRBV18 and TRBJ2-3, is NAGVMQNPRHLVRRRGQEARLRCSPMKGHSHVYWYRQLPEEGLKFMVYLQKENIIDESGMPKERFSAEFPKEGPSILRIQQVVRGDSAAYFCASSLAASTDTQYFGPGTRLTVL.